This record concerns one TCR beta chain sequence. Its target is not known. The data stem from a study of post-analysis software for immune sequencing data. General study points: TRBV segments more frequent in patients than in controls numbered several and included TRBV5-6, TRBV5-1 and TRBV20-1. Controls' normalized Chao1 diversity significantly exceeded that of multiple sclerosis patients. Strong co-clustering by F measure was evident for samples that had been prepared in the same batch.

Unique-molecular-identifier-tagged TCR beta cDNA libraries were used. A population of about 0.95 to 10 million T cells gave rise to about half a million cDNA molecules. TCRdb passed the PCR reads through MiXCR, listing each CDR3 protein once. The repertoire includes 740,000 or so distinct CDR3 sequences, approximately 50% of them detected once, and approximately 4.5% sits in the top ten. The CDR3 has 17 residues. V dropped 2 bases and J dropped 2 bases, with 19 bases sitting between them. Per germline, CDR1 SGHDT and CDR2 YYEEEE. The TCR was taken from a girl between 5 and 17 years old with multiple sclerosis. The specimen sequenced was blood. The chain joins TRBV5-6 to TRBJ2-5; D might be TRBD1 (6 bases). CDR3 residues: CASSFRQGSPPQETQYF. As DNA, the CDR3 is TGTGCCAGCAGCTTCCGGCAGGGGAGCCCTCCTCAAGAGACCCAGTACTTC.